This TCR beta chain was identified during a study of T-cell memory formation after mild COVID-19. About the study: TCR clusters were mostly confined to one donor each.

5'RACE with constant-segment primers yielded barcoded, UMI-tagged TCR alpha and TCR beta cDNA libraries. From the 5' RACE reads, TCRdb called clonotypes with MiXCR, one entry per CDR3 protein. This table has more than 75,000 distinct CDR3 sequences, about 23% appearing once. Germline CDR1 reads DFQATT; CDR2 reads SNEGSKA (reference sequence). The CDR3 extends over 16 amino acids. Trimming cost V 0 bases and J 4 bases, with 18 bases left between them. This clonotype was seen more than once but under ten times. Antigen: not known. The study's findings and limits: The authors did not confirm SARS-CoV-2 specificity of second-wave clones peaking day 37. CD4+ clones that contracted lay mainly in CM and EM; CD8+ ones lay in EMRA.

This clonotype was sampled from a man aged 18 to 30 who had mild COVID-19 (a few samples of this study predate the infection). Cell type and time point are not known. This sequence joins TRBV20-1 and TRBJ2-5; no firm D call. What was sequenced was PBMCs or a T cell subset sorted from them (not recorded which). The DNA of the CDR3 is TGCAGTGCTAGAGATTTACGAGGAATGGAAGGAGAGACCCAGTACTTC. It yields the protein CSARDLRGMEGETQYF.